The 25 T cell receptor beta chains given below trace back to one sample, sequenced in a study of CD8 T cells in Susac syndrome. After extraction with the RNeasy kit, about 0.5 to 1 ug of the RNA was reverse transcribed using random hexamers. TCRdb passed the immunoSEQ multiplex PCR reads through MiXCR, listing each CDR3 protein once. The sample shows some 80,000 distinct CDR3 sequences, about 94% of them seen only once. Input material: CD8+ T cells from PBMCs. These receptor sequences come from a human donor in good health.

The J gene is TRBJ2-3, the V gene TRBV27; no reliable D call. CDR3 length: 14 amino acids. V was shortened by 5 bases and J by 0 bases, with 9 bases between the two germline ends. Germline CDR1 is MNHEY and CDR2 is SMNVEV (reference sequence). CDR3 region: CASSDDRSTDTQYF. In DNA form, the CDR3 reads TGTGCCAGCAGTGACGACCGAAGCACAGATACGCAGTATTTT.

CDR3 sequence: CSARRGTKGNQPQHF. The CDR3 nucleotides are TGCAGTGCAAGAAGAGGTACTAAGGGCAATCAGCCCCAGCATTTT. V gene TRBV20-1 combines with J gene TRBJ1-5; D not certain. Trimming took off 6 bases at V and 2 bases at J, with 17 bases between the two ends. Germline-derived CDR1 and CDR2 are DFQATT and SNEGSKA (reference sequence). The CDR3 has 15 amino acids.

The chain couples TRBV20-1 to TRBJ2-1, with a tentative D call TRBD1 (5 bases). The CDR3 consists of 13 residues. The ends were cut back, 2 bases at V and 3 bases at J, with 8 bases in the middle. Germline CDR1 is DFQATT and CDR2 is SNEGSKA (reference sequence). CDR3 coding DNA: TGCAGTGCTAGACAGGGAAACTACAATGAGCAGTTCTTC. This codes for CSARQGNYNEQFF.

The gene calls are TRBV29-1 and TRBJ1-1, with 9 bases identical to TRBD1. CDR3 size: 13 residues. After removal of 6 bases from V and 4 bases from J, the junction contained 6 bases not matched to a gene. CDR1 is SQVTM, CDR2 ANQGSEA, per germline. CDR3 sequence (DNA): TGCAGCGTCCCGACAGGGGGGCTCACTGAAGCTTTCTTT. Translating gives CSVPTGGLTEAFF. The full variable domain, rest sourced from reference TRBV29-1 and TRBJ1-1, is SAVISQKPSRDICQRGTSLTIQCQVDSQVTMMFWYRQQPGQSLTLIATANQGSEATYESGFVIDKFPISRPNLTFSTLTVSNMSPEDSSIYLCSVPTGGLTEAFFGQGTRLTVV.

The V gene is TRBV9, the J gene TRBJ1-1, with D unclear. With 0 bases removed from V and 0 bases from J, the gap between germline ends came to 9 bases. This CDR3 is built from 15 residues. CDR1 and CDR2 (germline): SGDLS, YYNGEE. This chain's CDR3 is CASSVASSMNTEAFF. As DNA, the CDR3 is TGTGCCAGCAGCGTAGCGAGTAGTATGAACACTGAAGCTTTCTTT.

V is TRBV6-5 and J is TRBJ1-1; D perhaps matches TRBD1 (5 bases). This CDR3 is built from 14 residues. Trimming shortened V by 0 bases and J by 3 bases, and 8 bases separated the two germline ends. CDR1 is MNHEY and CDR2 is SVGAGI in the germline V gene. In nucleotides, the CDR3 is TGTGCCAGCAGTTACTCGACAGCGGACACTGAAGCTTTCTTT. This encodes CASSYSTADTEAFF.

The rearrangement links TRBV9 to TRBJ1-1; 9 nucleotides agree with TRBD1. The J segment lost 5 bases and the V segment lost 0 bases, leaving 11 bases of the junction unmatched. The length of the CDR3 is 17 residues. Germline-derived CDR1 and CDR2 are SGDLS and YYNGEE. In nucleotides, the CDR3 is TGTGCCAGCAGCGTAGCTACGGCGGGACAGGGTGGGACTGAAGCTTTCTTT. This encodes CASSVATAGQGGTEAFF.

The chain uses TRBV20-1 and TRBJ2-7; TRBD1 is a possible D gene (6 bases). CDR3 length: 14 amino acids. Trimming took 0 bases from V and 3 from J, leaving 12 bases between them. Germline-derived CDR1 and CDR2 are DFQATT and SNEGSKA (reference sequence). This CDR3 is CSARDGDRIYEQYF. In nucleotides, the CDR3 is TGCAGTGCTAGAGATGGTGACAGGATCTACGAGCAGTACTTC.

The chain uses TRBV29-1 and TRBJ1-5; no definite D call. The V end lost 4 bases, the J end lost 4 bases, and 14 bases lay between the germline ends. CDR3 length equals 14 residues. Germline CDR1 SQVTM, CDR2 ANQGSEA. The CDR3, as DNA: TGCAGCGTTGTCGAGGGAGACGTAAATCAGCCCCAGCATTTT. It codes for CSVVEGDVNQPQHF. The entire variable domain, with the rest obtained from reference TRBV29-1 and TRBJ1-5, is as follows: SAVISQKPSRDICQRGTSLTIQCQVDSQVTMMFWYRQQPGQSLTLIATANQGSEATYESGFVIDKFPISRPNLTFSTLTVSNMSPEDSSIYLCSVVEGDVNQPQHFGDGTRLSIL.

The chain recombines TRBV28 with TRBJ2-6; the D is unclear. Deletions cut 5 bases from V and 3 bases from J, with 11 bases between. The germline V gene has CDR1 MDHEN and CDR2 SYDVKM. The CDR3 runs 15 residues. The CDR3 nucleotides read TGTGCCAGCAGTCCTCTACACTATGGGGCCAACGTCCTGACTTTC. Translation gives CASSPLHYGANVLTF.

The J gene is TRBJ2-1, the V gene TRBV27; 8 positions agree with TRBD2. Per the germline V gene, CDR1 is MNHEY and CDR2 is SMNVEV (reference sequence). There are 16 residues in the CDR3. V shed 5 bases and J 4 bases; nucleotides not matched to a gene: 10. The CDR3 loop reads CASSPSASGQYNEQFF. CDR3 nucleotide sequence: TGTGCCAGCAGTCCGTCGGCTAGCGGGCAATACAATGAGCAGTTCTTC.

The chain has TRBV2 and TRBJ2-2; no reliable D call. The CDR3 loop spans 15 amino acids. V was clipped by 1 base and J by 0 bases, with 6 bases between them. CDR1 is SNHLY, CDR2 FYNNEI, per germline. CDR3 nucleotides: TGTGCCAGCAGTGAAGGAGTGACGAACACCGGGGAGCTGTTTTTT. It translates to CASSEGVTNTGELFF.

V usage is TRBV4-1 and J usage is TRBJ2-2; tentative D call: TRBD2 (5 bases). The CDR3 runs to 14 residues. Germline V CDR1 and CDR2: MGHRA, YSYEKL. V lost 4 bases, J lost 3 bases, and 9 bases lay in between. CDR3 nucleotides: TGCGCCAGCAGCCCGGACTCCTACACCGGGGAGCTGTTTTTT. Its protein is CASSPDSYTGELFF.

The J gene is TRBJ1-3, the V gene TRBV2; 7 nucleotides line up with TRBD1. J was trimmed by 4 bases and V by 8 bases; bases with no gene match: 8. CDR1 SNHLY and CDR2 FYNNEI come from the germline V gene. The CDR3 is made up of 14 amino acids. CDR3 DNA sequence: TGTGCCAGCGATTTAAGGACAGGCGGAAACACCATATATTTT. It codes for CASDLRTGGNTIYF.

The chain joins TRBV2 to TRBJ1-2, with D possibly matching TRBD1 (5 bases). In germline, CDR1 is SNHLY, CDR2 FYNNEI. This CDR3 has 13 residues. V dropped 1 base and J dropped 6 bases, with 9 bases sitting between them. The CDR3 loop is CASSEGQGDGYTF. The CDR3 DNA reads as TGTGCCAGCAGTGAAGGGCAGGGAGATGGCTACACCTTC. The full variable domain, its missing parts supplied by reference TRBV2 and TRBJ1-2, is EPEVTQTPSHQVTQMGQEVILRCVPISNHLYFYWYRQILGQKVEFLVSFYNNEISEKSEIFDDQFSVERPDGSNFTLKIRSTKLEDSAMYFCASSEGQGDGYTFGSGTRLTVV.

The genes are TRBV15 and TRBJ1-1; D may be TRBD1 (6 bases). Per germline, CDR1 LNHNV and CDR2 YYDKDF (reference sequence). Trimming removed 0 bases from V and 1 base from J, with 15 bases in between. The CDR3 covers 17 residues. CDR3 amino acids: CATSRDRGVSRNTEAFF. In DNA, the CDR3 is TGTGCCACCAGCAGAGATAGGGGGGTATCTCGGAACACTGAAGCTTTCTTT.

The rearrangement uses TRBV4-1 and TRBJ2-1; perhaps TRBD1 as D (6 bases). V lost 3 bases and J lost 9, with 12 bases in between. Germline V gives CDR1 MGHRA, CDR2 YSYEKL. The length of the CDR3 is 13 residues. CDR3: CASSQPLGGEQFF. CDR3 nucleotide sequence: TGCGCCAGCAGCCAGCCACTAGGGGGTGAGCAGTTCTTC.

J is TRBJ2-1 and V is TRBV27; 11 nucleotides line up with TRBD2. This CDR3 is built from 15 residues. Trimming took 8 bases from V and 6 from J; bases not matched to a gene: 9. Germline V lookup: CDR1 MNHEY, CDR2 SMNVEV (reference sequence). The CDR3 bases are TGTGCCAGCGGGCATGGGACTAGCGGTTTCAATGAGCAGTTCTTC. It translates to CASGHGTSGFNEQFF.

A single count supports this clonotype. The genes are TRBV6-5 and TRBJ1-5; TRBD1 might be the D (5 bases). The germline V and J ends were trimmed by 2 bases and 6 bases, with 8 bases remaining between them. Germline CDR1 is MNHEY and CDR2 is SVGAGI. The length of the CDR3 is 13 residues. CDR3 region: CASSYPGCQPQHF. CDR3 DNA: TGTGCCAGCAGTTACCCAGGGTGTCAGCCCCAGCATTTT.

This chain joins TRBV18 and TRBJ2-3; TRBD1 is a possible D gene (5 bases). Trimming left V 0 bases short and J 7 bases short, with 11 bases between. The CDR3 is 14 amino acids. Germline-derived CDR1 and CDR2 are KGHSH and LQKENI. The CDR3 protein is CASSPPARANTQYF. The CDR3 nucleotides read TGTGCCAGCTCACCACCGGCCAGGGCAAATACGCAGTATTTT. Supplemented by reference TRBV18 and TRBJ2-3, the full variable domain reads NAGVMQNPRHLVRRRGQEARLRCSPMKGHSHVYWYRQLPEEGLKFMVYLQKENIIDESGMPKERFSAEFPKEGPSILRIQQVVRGDSAAYFCASSPPARANTQYFGPGTRLTVL.

This sequence joins TRBV4-1 and TRBJ1-1; TRBD1 might be the D (6 bases). This CDR3 is 15 amino acids long. Between the trimmed V and J ends, which lost 3 bases and 0 bases, there was a span of 11 bases. CDR1 is MGHRA, CDR2 YSYEKL, per germline. CDR3 nucleotides: TGCGCCAGCAGCCATCAACAGGGCATGAACACTGAAGCTTTCTTT. Amino acids: CASSHQQGMNTEAFF.

The chain employs TRBV7-2 and TRBJ2-1; 10 positions agree with TRBD2. CDR1 and CDR2 (germline): SGHTA, FQGNSA. With 4 bases clipped from V and 4 bases from J, the junction kept 10 bases outside the gene matches. The CDR3 is made up of 17 amino acids. CDR3 DNA sequence: TGTGCCAGCAGCTCAATTAGCGGGGGGCCGATATACAATGAGCAGTTCTTC. Amino acids: CASSSISGGPIYNEQFF.

V gene TRBV20-1 combines with J gene TRBJ2-7; D remains unclear. Between the trimmed V and J ends, which lost 6 bases and 3 bases, there was a span of 15 bases. The CDR3 runs to 13 residues. Germline V gene lookup returns CDR1 DFQATT and CDR2 SNEGSKA (reference sequence). CDR3 nucleotides: TGCAGTGCCGCCCCCCGCGAGGACTACGAGCAGTACTTC. It is translated as CSAAPREDYEQYF.

This clonotype was recorded once. The chain links TRBV20-1 to TRBJ2-7; 7 nucleotides line up with TRBD2. Germline V CDR1 and CDR2: DFQATT, SNEGSKA (reference sequence). The CDR3 is made up of 13 amino acids. V lost 6 bases, J lost 4 bases, and 9 bases stayed unmatched. The CDR3 bases are TGCAGTGCCCCCGGGGCGGGGGAGTACGAGCAGTACTTC. Its protein product is CSAPGAGEYEQYF.

The chain uses TRBV7-2 and TRBJ2-1; TRBD1 matches at 9 bases. Germline-derived CDR1 and CDR2 are SGHTA and FQGNSA. The junction had 4 bases not matched to a gene; V was cut back by 7 bases and J by 3 bases. There are 14 residues in the CDR3. The CDR3 DNA is TGTGCCAGCATCCCGGGACAGGGCTACAATGAGCAGTTCTTC. This sequence encodes CASIPGQGYNEQFF.